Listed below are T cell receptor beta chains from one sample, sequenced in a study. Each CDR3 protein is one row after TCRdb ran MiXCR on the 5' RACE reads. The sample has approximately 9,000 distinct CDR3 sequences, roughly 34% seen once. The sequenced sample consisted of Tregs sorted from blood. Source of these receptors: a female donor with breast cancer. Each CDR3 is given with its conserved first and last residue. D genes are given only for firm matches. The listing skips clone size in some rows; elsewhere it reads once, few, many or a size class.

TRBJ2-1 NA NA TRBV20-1 TGCAGTGCCATATTCTGGCGGTTGGACTCCTACGATGAGCAGTTCTTC CSAIFWRLDSYDEQFF
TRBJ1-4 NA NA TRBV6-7 TGTGCCAGCAGTTACTCGATTAATCCGGGCGCAGGTATTGAAAAACTGTTTTTT CASSYSINPGAGIEKLFF
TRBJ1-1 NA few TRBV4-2 TGTGCCAGCAGCCAAGGCAGGATGAACACTGAAGCTTTCTTT CASSQGRMNTEAFF
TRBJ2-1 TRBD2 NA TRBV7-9 TGTGCCAGCCTGCTTGGGCTAGCGGGAGTCAATGAGCAGTTCTTC CASLLGLAGVNEQFF
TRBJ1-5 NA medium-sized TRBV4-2 TGTGCCAGCAGCCAATCGACGGGGAGCAATCAGCCCCAGCATTTT CASSQSTGSNQPQHF
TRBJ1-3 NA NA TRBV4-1 TGCGCCAGCAGCCAAACTCGGGGAAACACCATATATTTT CASSQTRGNTIYF
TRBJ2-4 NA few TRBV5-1 TGCGCCAGCAGCTTAGACTCCGTGGTGGCGGGGAGATATAACATTCAGTACTTC CASSLDSVVAGRYNIQYF
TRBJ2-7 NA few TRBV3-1 TGTGCCAGCAGCCGCGGAACCTACGAGCAGTACTTC CASSRGTYEQYF
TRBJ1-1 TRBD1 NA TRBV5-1 TGCGCCAGCAGCTTGTTCGGACAGGGGTGGAAGAACACTGAAGCTTTCTTT CASSLFGQGWKNTEAFF
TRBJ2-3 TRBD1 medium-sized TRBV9 TGTGCCAGCAGCGCAAAAGGGGGCCCAGATACGCAGTATTTT CASSAKGGPDTQYF
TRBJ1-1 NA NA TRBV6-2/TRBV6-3 TGTGCCAGCAGTTACTCCTGGGGTTTAACTGAAGCTTTCTTT CASSYSWGLTEAFF
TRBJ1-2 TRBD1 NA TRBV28 TGTGCCAGCAGCCTTACAGGGGCCGGCTACACCTTC CASSLTGAGYTF
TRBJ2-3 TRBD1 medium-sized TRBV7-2 TGTGCCAGCAGCCACGGACAGGGTGGGGATACGCAGTATTTT CASSHGQGGDTQYF
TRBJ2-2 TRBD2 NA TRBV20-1 TGCAGTGCTAGAGGGCTTCGGGGGCTGACAACTAGCGGGAGGCCGAACACCGGGGAGCTGTTTTTT CSARGLRGLTTSGRPNTGELFF
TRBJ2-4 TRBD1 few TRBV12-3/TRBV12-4 TGTGCCAGCAGTCCCCACCCCGGGTCAGGGGGTAAAAACATTCAGTACTTC CASSPHPGSGGKNIQYF
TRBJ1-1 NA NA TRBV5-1 TGCGCCAGTGGGAACAGGGATACTGAAGCTTTCTTT CASGNRDTEAFF
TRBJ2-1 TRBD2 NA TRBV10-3 TGTGCCATCAGGAGTGGACTAGCGGGAGAGTGGAATGAGCAGTTCTTC CAIRSGLAGEWNEQFF
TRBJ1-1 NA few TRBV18 TGTGCCAGCTCACCACCAAAGTGGGGGCTGTACACTGAAGCTTTCTTT CASSPPKWGLYTEAFF
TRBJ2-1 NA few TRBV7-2 TGTGCCAGCAGCGCAGAAGACTTCTACAATGAGCAGTTCTTC CASSAEDFYNEQFF
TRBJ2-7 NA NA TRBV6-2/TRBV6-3 TGTGCCAGCAGTTACGGTACCCAGAACCACTACGAGCAGTACTTC CASSYGTQNHYEQYF
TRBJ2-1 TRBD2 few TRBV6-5 TGTGCCAGCAGGAGGGATAGCGGGAGGGCCGGTAATGAGCAGTTCTTC CASRRDSGRAGNEQFF
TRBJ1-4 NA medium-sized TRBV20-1 TGCAGTGCTCGGGCCCCTCCGGGGGGTGAAAAACTGTTTTTT CSARAPPGGEKLFF
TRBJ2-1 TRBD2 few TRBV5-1 TGCGCCAGCAGCTCCCCAGCGGGAGTGAGGTTCTTC CASSSPAGVRFF
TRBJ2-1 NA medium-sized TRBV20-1 TGCAGTGCTAGGAGATACAATGAGCAGTTCTTC CSARRYNEQFF
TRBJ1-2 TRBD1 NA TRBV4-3 TGCGCCAGCAGCCAAGAAGGCAGGGGGTTCGGCTACACCTTC CASSQEGRGFGYTF
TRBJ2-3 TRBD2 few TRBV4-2 TGTGCCAGCAGCCAAGATATGGCTAGCGGATCCCTGGGGGCAGATACGCAGTATTTT CASSQDMASGSLGADTQYF
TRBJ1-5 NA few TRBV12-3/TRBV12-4 TGTGCCAGCAGTTTTAAGTTCGGGGGGCAGCCCCAGCATTTT CASSFKFGGQPQHF
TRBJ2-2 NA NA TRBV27 TGTGCCAGCAACAGGAGTTCCGGGGAGCTGTTTTTT CASNRSSGELFF
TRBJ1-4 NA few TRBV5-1 TGCGCCAGCAGCCCTGGCCATGGGCCTCCTAATGAAAAACTGTTTTTT CASSPGHGPPNEKLFF
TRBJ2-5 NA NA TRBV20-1 TGCAGTGCAAGCGACAGGGAGACCCAGTACTTC CSASDRETQYF
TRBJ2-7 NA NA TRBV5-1 TGCGCCAGCAGCCTCGGGAGTGGGTACGAGCAGTACTTC CASSLGSGYEQYF
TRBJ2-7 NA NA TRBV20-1 TGCAGTGCTAGGACTCAGCCAAGTGGGGACTACGAGCAGTACTTC CSARTQPSGDYEQYF
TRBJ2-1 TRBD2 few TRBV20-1 TGCAGTGCTAGCCCACTAGCGGGGGGGTACAATGAGCAGTTCTTC CSASPLAGGYNEQFF
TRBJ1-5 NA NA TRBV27 TGTGGCAGCAGTTTATCACCCCCGGGTCCCACTCAGCCCCAGCATTTT CGSSLSPPGPTQPQHF
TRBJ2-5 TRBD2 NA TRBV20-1 TGCAGTGCTAGAGAGGCGACTAGCGGGAAGGTTACCCAGTACTTC CSAREATSGKVTQYF
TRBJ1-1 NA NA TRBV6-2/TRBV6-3 TGTGCCAGCAGTTACTCCGGCAGGGGACTAGTGAACACTGAAGCTTTCTTT CASSYSGRGLVNTEAFF
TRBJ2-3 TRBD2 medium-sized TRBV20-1 TGCAGTGCTAGAGCCCAAGCGGGAGAGTTATTCGATACGCAGTATTTT CSARAQAGELFDTQYF
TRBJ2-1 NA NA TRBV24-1 TGTGCCACCAGTGGGGCGGTGGGGAGGTCCTACAATGAGCAGTTCTTC CATSGAVGRSYNEQFF
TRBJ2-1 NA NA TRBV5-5 TGTGCCAGCAGCCGGACGGGCGACTTGGGTAATGAGCAGTTCTTC CASSRTGDLGNEQFF
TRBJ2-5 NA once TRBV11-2 TGTGCCAGCAGCACCCAGGCAACCTCCCGGACCCAGTACTTC CASSTQATSRTQYF
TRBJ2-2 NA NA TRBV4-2 TGTGCCAGCAGCACCCCAGACACCGGGGAGCTGTTTTTT CASSTPDTGELFF